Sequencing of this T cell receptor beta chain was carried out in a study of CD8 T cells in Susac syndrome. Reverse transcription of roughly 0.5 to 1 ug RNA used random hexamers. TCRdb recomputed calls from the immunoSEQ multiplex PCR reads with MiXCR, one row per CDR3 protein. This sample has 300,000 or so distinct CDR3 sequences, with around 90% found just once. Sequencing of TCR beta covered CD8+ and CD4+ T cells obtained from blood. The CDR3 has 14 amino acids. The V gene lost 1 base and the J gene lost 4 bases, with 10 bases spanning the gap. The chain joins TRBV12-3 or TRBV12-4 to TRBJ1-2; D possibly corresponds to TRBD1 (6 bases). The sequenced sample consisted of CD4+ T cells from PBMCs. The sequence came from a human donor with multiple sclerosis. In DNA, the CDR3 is TGTGCCAGCAGTTTAGGGACAGATATCTATGGCTACACCTTC. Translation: CASSLGTDIYGYTF.